These 14 T cell receptor beta chains were sequenced from one sample in a study of radiotherapy plus CTLA-4 blockade in lung cancer. Sequencing was performed with immunoSEQ multiplex PCR; in TCRdb, only in-frame clones are kept and a portion is missing. The data show about 60,000 clones, 70% to 80% seen once. Sample: peripheral blood, taken from a patient treated with radiotherapy plus ipilimumab. The receptors were gathered from a human donor with non-small cell lung cancer who had a partial response to radiotherapy plus ipilimumab.

This clone was observed once. The rearrangement uses TRBV7-9 and TRBJ2-1; tentatively, D is TRBD2 (6 bases). Germline V gene lookup returns CDR1 SEHNR and CDR2 FQNEAQ (reference sequence). The CDR3 is 13 amino acids. With 5 bases removed from V and 9 bases from J, the gap between germline ends came to 14 bases. The CDR3 reads CASSRGLRGEQFF. In DNA form, the CDR3 reads TGTGCCAGCAGCCGGGGGTTGAGAGGTGAGCAGTTCTTC.

This chain uses TRBV9 with TRBJ2-1; TRBD2 aligns across 8 bases. The CDR3 has 15 amino acids. V trimming: 0 bases; J trimming: 7 bases; junction bases outside the gene matches: 6. Germline-derived CDR1 and CDR2 are SGDLS and YYNGEE. The CDR3 DNA follows: TGTGCCAGCAGCGTAGTGGTAGCGGGGAGGAATGAGCAGTTCTTC. The encoded protein is CASSVVVAGRNEQFF.

This clone showed up just a few times. This chain joins TRBV4-2 and TRBJ1-4; possibly TRBD1 for D (5 bases). This CDR3 is built from 17 residues. Trimming shortened V by 4 bases and J by 2 bases, and 17 bases separated the two germline ends. CDR1 LGHNA and CDR2 YNFKEQ come from the germline V gene. In DNA, the CDR3 is TGTGCCAGCAGCCGAGAAGGGGCACTTGGGACTAATGAAAAACTGTTTTTT. Residues: CASSREGALGTNEKLFF.

This chain's CDR3 is CASSLNTGGWSNQPQHF. For the CDR3, the DNA is TGTGCCAGCAGCTTAAATACAGGGGGCTGGAGCAATCAGCCCCAGCATTTT. The chain recombines TRBV5-8 with TRBJ1-5; 9 nucleotides agree with TRBD1. The CDR3 loop spans 17 amino acids. In germline, CDR1 is SGHTS, CDR2 YDEGEE. J lost 1 base, V lost 2 bases, and 7 bases had no gene match. Full variable domain (rest looked up from reference TRBV5-8 and TRBJ1-5): EAGVTQSPTHLIKTRGQQATLRCSPISGHTSVYWYQQALGLGLQFLLWYDEGEERNRGNFPPRFSGRQFPNYSSELNVNALELEDSALYLCASSLNTGGWSNQPQHFGDGTRLSIL.

This chain joins TRBV18 and TRBJ2-7; 8 bases are shared with TRBD1. CDR1 and CDR2 (germline): KGHSH, LQKENI. CDR3 length: 15 residues. V trimming: 3 bases; J trimming: 5 bases; junction bases outside the gene matches: 9. As DNA, the CDR3 is TGTGCCAGCTCACCGCAGGGGGCAATGGTAGACGAGCAGTACTTC. Its translation is CASSPQGAMVDEQYF.

This clone was counted between two and nine times. V usage is TRBV4-3 and J usage is TRBJ2-2; TRBD2 matches 11 bases. The V gene end was trimmed by 1 base and the J gene end by 6 bases; junction bases not matched to a gene: 4. This CDR3 comprises 16 residues. CDR1 is LGHNA and CDR2 is YSLEER in the germline V gene. CDR3 protein: CASSQGLAGGAGELFF. As DNA, the CDR3 is TGCGCCAGCAGCCAAGGGCTAGCGGGGGGTGCCGGGGAGCTGTTTTTT.

This chain links TRBV2 with TRBJ1-5; D call uncertain. This CDR3 has 15 residues. From germline, CDR1 is SNHLY and CDR2 FYNNEI. V lost 6 bases to trimming and J lost 10 bases, with 22 bases between them. This CDR3 reads CASRVAVGFIGPQHF. CDR3 in DNA: TGTGCCAGCAGGGTGGCGGTTGGGTTTATTGGACCCCAGCATTTT.

The chain carries TRBV5-1 and TRBJ2-1; tentatively, D is TRBD1 (6 bases). CDR3 length: 15 amino acids. In germline, CDR1 is SGHRS, CDR2 YFSETQ. V shed 2 bases and J shed 0 bases, with 9 bases lying between them. CDR3 DNA: TGCGCCAGCAGCTTCCAGGACAGCTCCTACAATGAGCAGTTCTTC. This gives the protein CASSFQDSSYNEQFF.

The chain recombines TRBV1 with TRBJ1-2; TRBD1 is taken as the D call from the table, unchecked against the DNA. TRBV1 is deemed a pseudogene. The CDR3 runs 14 residues. The CDR3 loop reads CTSSRGQGAAGYTF. In nucleotides, the CDR3 is TGCACCAGCAGCCGAGGACAGGGGGCGGCGGGCTACACCTTC.

In its sample, this clone was seen a few times. The chain combines TRBV18 with TRBJ2-7; 8 nucleotides align to TRBD2. This CDR3 is 16 amino acids long. Unmatched junction bases numbered 13, after V lost 3 bases and J lost 6 bases. CDR1 is KGHSH, CDR2 LQKENI, per germline. CDR3 loop: CASSPRTSGGGGEQYF. The CDR3, as DNA: TGTGCCAGCTCACCGCGAACTAGCGGAGGGGGGGGCGAGCAGTACTTC.

This clone came up once. The chain combines TRBV30 with TRBJ1-3; the D gene is possibly TRBD1 (6 bases). Germline values: CDR1 GTSNPN, CDR2 SVGIG (reference sequence). Trimming left V 5 bases short and J 2 bases short, with 19 bases between. This CDR3 comprises 16 residues. CDR3 nucleotide sequence: TGTGCCTGGGTCTCCGGGAGGCAGGGGACTGGAAACACCATATATTTT. Translated: CAWVSGRQGTGNTIYF.

The rearrangement uses TRBV5-1 and TRBJ2-3; D not resolved. Germline CDR1 is SGHRS and CDR2 is YFSETQ. The CDR3 extends over 14 amino acids. V was trimmed by 4 bases and J by 0 bases, leaving 9 bases between them. Here the CDR3 DNA reads TGCGCCAGCAGCGCCTGGGCTAGCACAGATACGCAGTATTTT. Translated, it gives CASSAWASTDTQYF.

J is TRBJ1-2 and V is TRBV28, with D maybe TRBD1 (5 bases). The germline V and J ends were trimmed by 3 bases and 6 bases, with 14 bases remaining between them. The CDR3 consists of 14 residues. The germline V gene encodes CDR1 MDHEN and CDR2 SYDVKM. For the CDR3, the DNA is TGTGCCAGCAGTTTGACCCAGGGCAAGAATGGCTACACCTTC. Translation: CASSLTQGKNGYTF.

This chain links TRBV9 with TRBJ1-6, with 9 positions matching TRBD1. The V and J ends lost 0 bases and 9 bases, in that order; junction bases with no gene match: 4. Looked up from germline, CDR1 is SGDLS and CDR2 is YYNGEE. CDR3 length equals 15 residues. The DNA of the CDR3 is TGTGCCAGCAGCGTAGATGGGACAGGGATTTCACCCCTCCACTTT. Its translation: CASSVDGTGISPLHF.